The 32 T cell receptor beta chains below come from one sample, sequenced in a study of T cells in Graves' hyperthyroidism and ophthalmopathy. It was RNA transcripts that yielded the amplified TCR beta CDR3 regions. Using the HTBI primer set, a first-round RT-PCR was run on the TCR CDR3. TCRdb ran MiXCR on the multiplex PCR reads and lists one entry per CDR3 protein. The data contain approximately 600,000 distinct CDR3 sequences, approximately 13% of them seen just once; the ten biggest clones take up approximately 5.7%. Sequences were obtained from blood. The receptors come from a woman aged 25 to 39 with Graves' hyperthyroidism that later progressed to Graves' ophthalmopathy.

This chain connects TRBV29-1 to TRBJ2-5, with TRBD1 matching 9 bases. The CDR3 is made up of 14 amino acids. With V trimmed by 5 bases and J by 5 bases, 9 bases remained unmatched. Per germline, CDR1 SQVTM and CDR2 ANQGSEA. The CDR3 DNA reads TGCAGCGTTACCGGGACAGGGATGATCGAGACCCAGTACTTC. The encoded protein is CSVTGTGMIETQYF.

This rearrangement joins TRBV6-2 or TRBV6-3 to TRBJ2-3; D is unresolved. Germline-derived CDR1 and CDR2 are MNHEY and SVGEGT. There are 16 residues in the CDR3. Between the trimmed V and J ends, which lost 6 bases and 0 bases, there was a span of 16 bases. Here the CDR3 DNA reads TGTGCCAGCAGCCCCCTAAAAGTCTCTAGCACAGATACGCAGTATTTT. Protein product: CASSPLKVSSTDTQYF.

This chain connects TRBV6-8 to TRBJ2-2; D is unclear. The CDR3 runs 11 residues. Germline V gene lookup returns CDR1 MNHGY and CDR2 SAAAGT. Trimming cost V 7 bases and J 6 bases, with 6 bases left between them. The CDR3 loop reads CASTYPGELFF. In DNA form, the CDR3 reads TGTGCCAGCACCTACCCCGGGGAGCTGTTTTTT.

This clonotype was detected only once. A read error is possible here, since a much larger clone lies one base away. The genes are TRBV28 and TRBJ2-7, with 15 bases that match TRBD2. Per germline, CDR1 MDHEN and CDR2 SYDVKM. J was trimmed by 6 bases and V by 5 bases; bases with no gene match: 5. This CDR3 spans 15 amino acids. CDR3 loop: CASSPGLAGGSEQYV. CDR3 coding DNA: TGTGCCAGCAGTCCAGGACTAGCGGGAGGGTCCGAGCAGTACGTC.

This clonotype was seen ten or more times. J is TRBJ1-1 and V is TRBV28; a possible D gene is TRBD1 (5 bases). Trimming removed 5 bases from V and 4 bases from J, with 14 bases in between. The CDR3 totals 14 residues. Germline CDR1 MDHEN, CDR2 SYDVKM. CDR3 residues: CASSLDTGGTEAFF. In DNA, the CDR3 is TGTGCCAGCAGTCTGGACACCGGGGGCACTGAAGCTTTCTTT.

The J gene is TRBJ2-2, the V gene TRBV27, with TRBD2 matching over 11 bases. This CDR3 is built from 18 residues. The V gene end was trimmed by 10 bases and the J gene end by 0 bases; junction bases not matched to a gene: 13. From germline, CDR1 is MNHEY and CDR2 SMNVEV (reference sequence). As DNA, the CDR3 is TGTGCCACCTCGGGACTAGCGGATCTAGTGGCGAACACCGGGGAGCTGTTTTTT. This gives the protein CATSGLADLVANTGELFF.

This CDR3 is CASSVWRGGPTNTGELFF. The CDR3 nucleotides read TGTGCCAGCAGCGTCTGGCGGGGGGGCCCCACCAACACCGGGGAGCTGTTTTTT. This chain uses TRBV12-3 or TRBV12-4 with TRBJ2-2, with 9 bases identical to TRBD2. The CDR3 consists of 18 residues. The trim removed 6 bases at V and 2 bases at J, leaving 13 bases unmatched.

This clonotype was recorded many times. V usage is TRBV28 and J usage is TRBJ1-5, with a possible D match to TRBD1 (6 bases). CDR3 size: 16 residues. V was shortened by 3 bases and J by 0 bases, with 12 bases between the two germline ends. Germline V gene sequence: CDR1 MDHEN, CDR2 SYDVKM. In DNA form, the CDR3 reads TGTGCCAGCAGTTTCCGGGCAGGGGATAGCAATCAGCCCCAGCATTTT. Protein product: CASSFRAGDSNQPQHF.

This clonotype was picked up many times. The chain carries TRBV7-8 and TRBJ1-1; tentatively, D is TRBD1 (5 bases). The CDR3 loop spans 14 amino acids. Germline V CDR1 and CDR2: SGHVS, FQNEAQ. Trimming cost V 4 bases and J 3 bases, with 12 bases left between them. CDR3 region: CASSSLPGYTEAFF. DNA of the CDR3: TGTGCCAGCAGCTCCCTTCCAGGGTACACTGAAGCTTTCTTT.

This clonotype was counted many times. The genes are TRBV12-3 or TRBV12-4 and TRBJ2-7; TRBD2 matches 9 bases. Unmatched junction bases numbered 7, after V lost 7 bases and J lost 3 bases. There are 14 residues in the CDR3. The CDR3 coding sequence is TGTGCCAGCAAAGAGAGCGGGAGGCTCTACGAGCAGTACTTC. Translation: CASKESGRLYEQYF.

At least ten counts were recorded for this clonotype. This sequence joins TRBV28 and TRBJ1-5; D not resolved. This CDR3 has 15 residues. The germline V and J ends were trimmed by 6 bases and 3 bases, with 15 bases remaining between them. Per germline, CDR1 MDHEN and CDR2 SYDVKM. The CDR3 DNA reads as TGTGCCAGCAGCTCCCCCGGATGGCTCAATCAGCCCCAGCATTTT. Residues: CASSSPGWLNQPQHF.

The chain recombines TRBV5-1 with TRBJ2-1; 10 bases are shared with TRBD1. The J segment lost 1 base and the V segment lost 3 bases, leaving 4 bases of the junction unmatched. CDR1 and CDR2 from the germline V gene are SGHRS and YFSETQ. CDR3 size: 16 residues. Here the CDR3 DNA reads TGCGCCAGCAGCTCGGCGGGACAGGGGTCCTACAATGAGCAGTTCTTC. Translation gives CASSSAGQGSYNEQFF.

Concerning this clonotype: Its ends do not fully match the called genes, so a read error is possible. The V and J genes are TRBV7-2 and TRBJ2-4; D uncertain. This CDR3 spans 16 amino acids. Germline CDR1 reads SGHTA; CDR2 reads FQGNSA. CDR3 nucleotides: TGTGCCAGCAGCTGGGTGGGCTCAGAGGCCAAAAGCATTCAGTACTTC. Translated, it gives CASSWVGSEAKSIQYF.

This clonotype was seen ten or more times. The chain couples TRBV14 to TRBJ2-1, with 14 nucleotides matching TRBD2. The trim removed 5 bases at V and 9 bases at J, leaving 12 bases unmatched. Germline V gives CDR1 SGHDN, CDR2 FVKESK. This CDR3 comprises 17 residues. DNA for the CDR3: TGTGCCAGCAGCGTTCGACTAGCGGGAGGGCCCGTAGGTGAGCAGTTCTTC. This sequence encodes CASSVRLAGGPVGEQFF.

This clonotype came up many times. This chain joins TRBV6-6 and TRBJ1-2, with D perhaps matching TRBD1 (6 bases). CDR3 length equals 14 residues. Germline loops: CDR1 MNHNY, CDR2 SVGAGI (reference sequence). V was clipped by 2 bases and J by 3 bases, with 10 bases between them. Here the CDR3 DNA reads TGTGCCAGCAGTTACGGGGGGCTTGACTATGGCTACACCTTC. Its translation: CASSYGGLDYGYTF.

This clonotype was observed at least ten times. The gene calls are TRBV19 and TRBJ2-1; 9 bases align to TRBD1. V was clipped by 3 bases and J by 3 bases; unmatched bases: 6. The germline V gene encodes CDR1 LNHDA and CDR2 SQIVND (reference sequence). This CDR3 is built from 16 residues. The CDR3 protein is CASSIVPGQGYNEQFF. CDR3 DNA sequence: TGTGCCAGTAGTATCGTGCCGGGACAGGGCTACAATGAGCAGTTCTTC.

The chain uses TRBV19 and TRBJ2-1, with D hard to call. The germline CDR1 and CDR2 sequences are LNHDA and SQIVND (reference sequence). V was shortened by 3 bases and J by 10 bases, with 13 bases between the two germline ends. This CDR3 is built from 13 residues. The CDR3 bases are TGTGCCAGTAGTATCCGGACGACCAGGGAGCAGTTCTTC. Amino acid sequence: CASSIRTTREQFF.

The table lists this clonotype with many counts. J is TRBJ2-5 and V is TRBV7-9; maybe TRBD1 (6 bases). CDR1 SEHNR and CDR2 FQNEAQ come from the germline V gene (reference sequence). This CDR3 region has 16 residues. Trimming pared 4 bases from V and 5 bases from J, leaving 20 bases between. The DNA of the CDR3 is TGTGCCAGCAGCTCGGAGACAGGCAGCTACGTCGAGACCCAGTACTTC. Amino acid sequence: CASSSETGSYVETQYF.

The chain carries TRBV20-1 and TRBJ2-7, with 8 bases lining up with TRBD2. V shed 6 bases, J shed 1 base, and the junction held 8 bases outside the gene matches. The CDR3 extends over 14 amino acids. Germline V gene lookup returns CDR1 DFQATT and CDR2 SNEGSKA (reference sequence). The CDR3 here is CSATGTRDSYEQYF. CDR3 nucleotides: TGCAGTGCGACCGGGACTAGGGATTCCTACGAGCAGTACTTC.

This clonotype appeared many times. This rearrangement joins TRBV12-5 to TRBJ1-3; 7 nucleotides agree with TRBD1. Trimming removed 4 bases from V and 2 bases from J; junction bases left unmatched: 11. The CDR3 length is 17 residues. In germline, CDR1 is LGHNT, CDR2 FRNRAP. This CDR3 reads CASGSRTGSGPGNTIYF. The CDR3 DNA sequence: TGTGCTAGTGGTTCGAGGACAGGCTCGGGACCTGGAAACACCATATATTTT.

This clonotype was counted only a few times. The chain employs TRBV6-1 and TRBJ1-4; TRBD1 is a possible D gene (5 bases). The CDR3 is 15 residues long. Trimming shortened V by 4 bases and J by 0 bases, and 9 bases separated the two germline ends. Germline V gene sequence: CDR1 MNHNS, CDR2 SASEGT. The CDR3 protein is CASSGMTATNEKLFF. The CDR3 DNA sequence: TGTGCCAGCAGTGGAATGACAGCAACTAATGAAAAACTGTTTTTT.

This clonotype was seen at least ten times. The chain uses TRBV7-9 and TRBJ2-1; TRBD2 aligns across 11 bases. With V trimmed by 3 bases and J by 2 bases, 0 bases remained unmatched. This CDR3 contains 15 residues. The germline gives CDR1 SEHNR, CDR2 FQNEAQ (reference sequence). CDR3 DNA: TGTGCCAGCAGCTTGACTAGCGGGACCTACAATGAGCAGTTCTTC. Protein product: CASSLTSGTYNEQFF.

A note on this clonotype: A much larger clone differs from this one at a single base, so this may be a read error. The V and J genes are TRBV6-1 and TRBJ2-1; 7 bases map to TRBD1. The CDR3 length is 14 residues. The V gene's germline CDR1 is MNHNS and CDR2 SASEGT. J was trimmed by 8 bases and V by 9 bases; bases with no gene match: 13. This CDR3 reads CASKPTGSNDEQFF. The CDR3 DNA is TGTGCCAGTAAACCGACAGGGAGCAACGATGAGCAGTTCTTC.

In this sample, this clonotype turned up many times. This chain links TRBV7-9 with TRBJ2-3; 12 nucleotides align to TRBD2. CDR1 SEHNR and CDR2 FQNEAQ come from the germline V gene (reference sequence). The length of the CDR3 is 18 residues. V shed 5 bases and J 0 bases; nucleotides not matched to a gene: 9. In DNA, the CDR3 is TGTGCCAGCAGCACCACTAGCGGGAGGAGGTTGAGCACAGATACGCAGTATTTT. Translated, it gives CASSTTSGRRLSTDTQYF.

This clonotype has a count of ten or more. J is TRBJ2-1 and V is TRBV3-1; possible D gene TRBD2, 6 bases. CDR1 and CDR2 from the germline V gene are LGHDT and YNNKEL (reference sequence). The CDR3 sequence is 15 residues long. Trimming pared 0 bases from V and 6 bases from J, leaving 12 bases between. This CDR3 reads CASSQEASAGNEQFF. In DNA form, the CDR3 reads TGTGCCAGCAGCCAAGAGGCTAGCGCTGGCAATGAGCAGTTCTTC.

Turning to this clonotype: A much larger clonotype is one base distant, so this may be a read error. The conserved phenylalanine or tryptophan is not found at the CDR3 terminus, so this likely reflects a read error. This rearrangement joins TRBV15 to TRBJ1-2; D is perhaps TRBD1 (5 bases). The CDR3 has 14 residues. Germline values: CDR1 LNHNV, CDR2 YYDKDF (reference sequence). Deletions cut 6 bases from V and 4 bases from J, with 15 bases between. The CDR3 loop reads CATSQRGGRYGYTV. CDR3 DNA sequence: TGTGCCACCAGTCAGAGGGGAGGCCGCTATGGCTACACCGTC.

This clonotype was seen ten or more times. This chain links TRBV29-1 with TRBJ1-1; D possibly corresponds to TRBD1 (5 bases). Trimming took off 7 bases at V and 13 bases at J, with 22 bases between the two ends. The CDR3 runs 12 residues. Germline V gene data show CDR1 as SQVTM and CDR2 as ANQGSEA. CDR3 protein: CSGGTSRADGFF. The CDR3 DNA reads as TGCAGCGGCGGGACGTCCCGGGCAGACGGTTTCTTT.

In its sample, this clonotype was seen many times. The V gene is TRBV28, the J gene TRBJ2-2; 11 nucleotides line up with TRBD2. V lost 5 bases to trimming and J lost 6 bases; unmatched junction nucleotides: 5. CDR3 size: 15 residues. Germline-derived CDR1 and CDR2 are MDHEN and SYDVKM. The CDR3 region is CASSIAGGSPGELFF. CDR3 DNA sequence: TGTGCCAGCAGTATAGCGGGAGGGTCCCCCGGGGAGCTGTTTTTT.

In its sample, this clonotype was seen a few times. The DNA of the CDR3 is TGCAGCGTTGAAGATAGGGTAGAGGGCTACGAGCAGTACTTC. Its translation: CSVEDRVEGYEQYF. The V and J genes are TRBV29-1 and TRBJ2-7; D perhaps matches TRBD2 (5 bases). Germline V CDR1 and CDR2: SQVTM, ANQGSEA. This CDR3 has 14 residues. V shed 0 bases and J shed 3 bases, with 12 bases lying between them.

Notes on this clonotype: This clone may be a read error of a much larger clone one base away. In DNA, the CDR3 is TGCGCCAGCAGCTTGGAGGTGTCAATCAATGAGCAGTTCTTC. It encodes CASSLEVSINEQFF. The J gene is TRBJ2-1, the V gene TRBV5-1; D is unresolved. The CDR3 length is 14 residues. V shed 0 bases and J shed 6 bases, with 10 bases lying between them. Germline CDR1 and CDR2: SGHRS and YFSETQ.

The sample holds many counts of this clonotype. The rearrangement joins TRBV12-3 or TRBV12-4 to TRBJ2-3; possibly TRBD2 for D (5 bases). The V end was cut by 3 bases, the J end by 2 bases, with 15 bases between. This CDR3 is built from 16 residues. The CDR3 loop reads CASSFFSVTPTDTQYF. For the CDR3, the DNA is TGTGCCAGCAGTTTTTTTAGCGTGACACCCACAGATACGCAGTATTTT.

This rearrangement joins TRBV5-1 to TRBJ2-7; the D gene is possibly TRBD1 (5 bases). The V gene lost 6 bases and the J gene lost 7 bases, with 26 bases spanning the gap. CDR1 is SGHRS and CDR2 is YFSETQ in the germline V gene. This CDR3 contains 16 residues. The CDR3 bases are TGCGCCAGCACCCCCTTGACAGAGAATTACCTTTCGGAGCAGTACTTC. Its translation: CASTPLTENYLSEQYF.